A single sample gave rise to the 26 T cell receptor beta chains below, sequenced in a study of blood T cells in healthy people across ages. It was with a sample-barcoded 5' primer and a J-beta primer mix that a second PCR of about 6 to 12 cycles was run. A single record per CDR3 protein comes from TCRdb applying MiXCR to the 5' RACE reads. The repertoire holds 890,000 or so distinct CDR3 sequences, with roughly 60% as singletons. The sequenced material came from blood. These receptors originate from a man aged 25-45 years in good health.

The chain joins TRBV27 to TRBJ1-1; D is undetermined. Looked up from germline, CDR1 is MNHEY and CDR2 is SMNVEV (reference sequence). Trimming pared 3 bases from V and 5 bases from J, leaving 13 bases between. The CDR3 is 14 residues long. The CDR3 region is CASSLGQAGTEAFF. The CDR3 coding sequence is TGTGCCAGCAGTTTGGGTCAAGCCGGGACTGAAGCTTTCTTT.

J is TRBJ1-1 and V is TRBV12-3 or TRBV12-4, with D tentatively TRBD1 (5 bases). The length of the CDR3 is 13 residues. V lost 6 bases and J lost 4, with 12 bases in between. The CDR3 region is CASSWWGGTEAFF. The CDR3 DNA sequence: TGTGCCAGCAGCTGGTGGGGGGGCACTGAAGCTTTCTTT.

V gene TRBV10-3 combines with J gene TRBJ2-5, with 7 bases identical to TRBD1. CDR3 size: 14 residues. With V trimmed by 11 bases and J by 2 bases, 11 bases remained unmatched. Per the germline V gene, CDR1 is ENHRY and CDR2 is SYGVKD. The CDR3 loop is CASGNPGQQETQYF. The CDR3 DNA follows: TGTGCCTCCGGCAATCCGGGACAGCAAGAGACCCAGTACTTC.

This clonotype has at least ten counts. The CDR3 spells CASSLGGVQETQYF. The CDR3 nucleotides are TGTGCCAGCAGCTTAGGAGGCGTCCAAGAGACCCAGTACTTC. V and J are TRBV7-2 and TRBJ2-5; no firm D call. V was clipped by 1 base and J by 1 base, with 7 bases between them. The CDR3 runs 14 residues. Per the germline V gene, CDR1 is SGHTA and CDR2 is FQGNSA.

CDR3: CASSLGSTNQPQHF. The CDR3 region has the DNA TGTGCCAGCTCGTTAGGTTCGACCAATCAGCCCCAGCATTTT. The chain is built from TRBV18 and TRBJ1-5, with unresolved D. Germline CDR1 and CDR2: KGHSH and LQKENI. The CDR3 contains 14 residues. The V and J ends lost 6 bases and 3 bases respectively, with 12 bases between them.

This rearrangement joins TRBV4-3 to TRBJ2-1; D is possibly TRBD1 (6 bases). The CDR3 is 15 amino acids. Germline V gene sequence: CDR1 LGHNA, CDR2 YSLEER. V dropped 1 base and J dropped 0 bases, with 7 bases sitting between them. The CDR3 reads CASSQVGASYNEQFF. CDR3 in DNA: TGCGCCAGCAGCCAAGTGGGGGCCTCCTACAATGAGCAGTTCTTC.

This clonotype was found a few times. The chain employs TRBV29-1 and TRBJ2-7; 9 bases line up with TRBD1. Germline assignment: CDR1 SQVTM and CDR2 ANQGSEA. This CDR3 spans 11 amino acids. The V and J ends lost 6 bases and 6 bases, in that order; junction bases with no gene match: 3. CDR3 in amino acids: CSVGQGTEQYF. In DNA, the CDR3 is TGCAGCGTGGGACAGGGTACCGAGCAGTACTTC.

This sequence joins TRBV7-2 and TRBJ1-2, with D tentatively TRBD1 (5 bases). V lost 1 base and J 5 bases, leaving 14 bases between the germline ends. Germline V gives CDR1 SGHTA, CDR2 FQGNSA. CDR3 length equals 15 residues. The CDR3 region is CASSLVGQGGYGYTF. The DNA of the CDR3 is TGTGCCAGCAGCTTAGTAGGGCAGGGCGGTTATGGCTACACCTTC.

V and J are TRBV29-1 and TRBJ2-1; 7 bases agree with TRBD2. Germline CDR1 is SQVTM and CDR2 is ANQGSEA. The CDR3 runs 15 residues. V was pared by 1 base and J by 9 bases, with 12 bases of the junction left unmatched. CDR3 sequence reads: CSVEGGGQIRREQFF. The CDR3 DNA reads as TGCAGCGTTGAAGGGGGAGGGCAGATAAGGCGTGAGCAGTTCTTC.

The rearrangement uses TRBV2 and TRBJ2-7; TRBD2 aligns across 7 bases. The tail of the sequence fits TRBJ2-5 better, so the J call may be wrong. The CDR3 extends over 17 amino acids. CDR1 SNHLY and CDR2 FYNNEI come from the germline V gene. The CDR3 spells CASSEDSGGALQETQYF. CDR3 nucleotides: TGTGCCAGCAGTGAGGATTCGGGGGGAGCCCTCCAAGAGACCCAGTACTTC.

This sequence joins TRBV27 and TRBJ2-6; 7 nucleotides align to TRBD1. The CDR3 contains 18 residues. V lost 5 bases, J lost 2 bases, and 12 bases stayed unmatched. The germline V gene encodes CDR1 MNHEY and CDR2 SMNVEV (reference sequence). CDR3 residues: CASSPRQGRNAGANVLTF. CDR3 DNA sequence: TGTGCCAGCAGTCCAAGACAGGGAAGGAACGCTGGGGCCAACGTCCTGACTTTC.

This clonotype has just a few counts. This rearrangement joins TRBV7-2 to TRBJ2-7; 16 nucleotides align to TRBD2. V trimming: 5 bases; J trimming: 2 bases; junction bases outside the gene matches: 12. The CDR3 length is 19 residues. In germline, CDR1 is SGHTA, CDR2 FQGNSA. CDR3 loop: CASSPSGLAGGSSPYEQYF. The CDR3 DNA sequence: TGTGCCAGCAGCCCCTCGGGACTAGCGGGGGGGTCGTCCCCCTACGAGCAGTACTTC.

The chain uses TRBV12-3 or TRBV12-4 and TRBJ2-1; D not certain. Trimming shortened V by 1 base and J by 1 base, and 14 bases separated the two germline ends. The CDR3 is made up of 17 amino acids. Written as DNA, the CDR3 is TGTGCCAGCAGTTTAGGCGGATACGATTTTTCCTACAATGAGCAGTTCTTC. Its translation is CASSLGGYDFSYNEQFF.

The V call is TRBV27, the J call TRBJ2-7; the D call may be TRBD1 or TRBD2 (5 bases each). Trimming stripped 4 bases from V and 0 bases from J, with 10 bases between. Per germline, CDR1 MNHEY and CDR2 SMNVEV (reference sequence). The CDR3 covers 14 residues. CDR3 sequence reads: CASSWGTHSYEQYF. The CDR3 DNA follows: TGTGCCAGCAGTTGGGGGACCCACTCCTACGAGCAGTACTTC.

DNA of the CDR3: TGTGCCAGCAGTTACACCGGGGGGCAAGAGACCCAGTACTTC. Its protein is CASSYTGGQETQYF. The chain joins TRBV6-5 to TRBJ2-5; 7 bases are shared with TRBD2. V dropped 2 bases and J dropped 2; count of bases not matched to a gene: 2. Germline CDR1 and CDR2: MNHEY and SVGAGI. The CDR3 is made up of 14 amino acids.

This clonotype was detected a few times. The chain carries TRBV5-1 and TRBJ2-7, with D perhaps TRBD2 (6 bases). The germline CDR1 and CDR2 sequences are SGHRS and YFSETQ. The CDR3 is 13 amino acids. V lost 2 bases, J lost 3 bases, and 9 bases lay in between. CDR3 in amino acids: CASSFPEGYEQYF. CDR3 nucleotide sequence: TGCGCCAGCAGCTTCCCGGAGGGCTACGAGCAGTACTTC.

The CDR3 is CASTQGSKNIQYF. In nucleotides, the CDR3 is TGTGCCAGTACGCAGGGGAGTAAAAACATTCAGTACTTC. This chain links TRBV19 with TRBJ2-4; D is perhaps TRBD1 (6 bases). CDR3 length equals 13 residues. Trimming took 7 bases from V and 4 from J, leaving 11 bases between them. The germline gives CDR1 LNHDA, CDR2 SQIVND (reference sequence).

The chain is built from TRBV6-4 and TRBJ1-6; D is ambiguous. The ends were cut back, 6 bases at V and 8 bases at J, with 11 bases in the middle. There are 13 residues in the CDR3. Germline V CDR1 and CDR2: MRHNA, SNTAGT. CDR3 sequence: CASRSAADSPLHF. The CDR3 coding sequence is TGTGCCAGCAGAAGTGCGGCAGATTCACCCCTCCACTTT.

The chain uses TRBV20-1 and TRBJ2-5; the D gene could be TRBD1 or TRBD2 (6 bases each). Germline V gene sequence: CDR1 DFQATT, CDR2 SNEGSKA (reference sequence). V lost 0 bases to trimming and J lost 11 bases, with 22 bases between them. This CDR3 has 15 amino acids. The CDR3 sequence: CSARDVGGVGPEQYF. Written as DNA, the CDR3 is TGCAGTGCTAGAGATGTGGGGGGCGTGGGTCCTGAGCAGTACTTC.

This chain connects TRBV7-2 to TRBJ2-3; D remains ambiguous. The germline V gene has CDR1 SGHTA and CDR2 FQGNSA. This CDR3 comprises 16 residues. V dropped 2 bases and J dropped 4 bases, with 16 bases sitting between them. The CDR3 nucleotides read TGTGCCAGCAGCTTAAGGTCAGACACCGGACCAGATACGCAGTATTTT. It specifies CASSLRSDTGPDTQYF.

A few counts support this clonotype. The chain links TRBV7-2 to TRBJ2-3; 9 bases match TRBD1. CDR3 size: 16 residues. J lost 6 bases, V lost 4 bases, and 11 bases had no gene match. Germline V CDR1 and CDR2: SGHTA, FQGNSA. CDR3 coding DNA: TGTGCCAGCAGCTATGGGACAGGGCGCCTAACGGATACGCAGTATTTT. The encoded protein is CASSYGTGRLTDTQYF.

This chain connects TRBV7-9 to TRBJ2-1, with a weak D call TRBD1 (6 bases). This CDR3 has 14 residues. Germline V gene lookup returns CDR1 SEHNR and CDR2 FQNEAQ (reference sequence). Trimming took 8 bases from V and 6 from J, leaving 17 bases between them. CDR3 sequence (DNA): TGTGCCAGCCGCCCGCAGGGGCTGTTCAATGAGCAGTTCTTC. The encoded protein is CASRPQGLFNEQFF.

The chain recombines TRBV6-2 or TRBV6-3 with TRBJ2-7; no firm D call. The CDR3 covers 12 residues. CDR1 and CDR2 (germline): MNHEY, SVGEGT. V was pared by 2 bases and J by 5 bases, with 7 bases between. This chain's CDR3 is CASSYPQDEQYF. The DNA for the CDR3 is TGTGCCAGCAGTTACCCACAAGACGAGCAGTACTTC.

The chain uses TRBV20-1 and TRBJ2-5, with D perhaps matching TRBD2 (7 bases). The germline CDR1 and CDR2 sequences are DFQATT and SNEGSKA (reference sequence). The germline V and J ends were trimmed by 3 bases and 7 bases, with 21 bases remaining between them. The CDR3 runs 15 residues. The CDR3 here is CSARGGGVEAGTQYF. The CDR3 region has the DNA TGCAGTGCTAGGGGAGGGGGTGTAGAGGCAGGGACCCAGTACTTC.

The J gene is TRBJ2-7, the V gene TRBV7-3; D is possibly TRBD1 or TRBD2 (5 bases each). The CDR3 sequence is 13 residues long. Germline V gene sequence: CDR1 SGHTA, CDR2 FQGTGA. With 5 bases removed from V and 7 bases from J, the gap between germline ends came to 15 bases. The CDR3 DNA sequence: TGTGCCAGCAGCGTAATTGGGGGTTCGGAGCAGTACTTC. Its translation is CASSVIGGSEQYF.

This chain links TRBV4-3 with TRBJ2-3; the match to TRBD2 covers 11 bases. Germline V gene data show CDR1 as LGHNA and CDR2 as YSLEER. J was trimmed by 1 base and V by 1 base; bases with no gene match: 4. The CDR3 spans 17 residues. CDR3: CASSQGVAGGRTDTQYF. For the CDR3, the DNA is TGCGCCAGCAGCCAAGGGGTAGCGGGGGGGCGCACAGATACGCAGTATTTT.